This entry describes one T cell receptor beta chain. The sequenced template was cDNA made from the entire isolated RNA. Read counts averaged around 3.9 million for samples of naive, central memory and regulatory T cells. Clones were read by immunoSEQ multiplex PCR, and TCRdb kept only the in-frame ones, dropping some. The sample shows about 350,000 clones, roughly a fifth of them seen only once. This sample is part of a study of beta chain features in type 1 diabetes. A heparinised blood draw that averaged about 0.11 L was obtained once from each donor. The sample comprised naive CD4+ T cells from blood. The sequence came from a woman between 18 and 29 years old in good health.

The CDR3 DNA reads TGTGCCACCAGCAGAGGGGCAGGGGGCGGAAGCAATCAGCCCCAGCATTTT. This gives the protein CATSRGAGGGSNQPQHF. The chain is built from TRBV15 and TRBJ1-5; 8 bases are shared with TRBD1. V gave up 1 base and J gave up 1 base; unmatched junction bases: 6. This CDR3 has 17 amino acids. Germline CDR1 is LNHNV and CDR2 is YYDKDF (reference sequence).